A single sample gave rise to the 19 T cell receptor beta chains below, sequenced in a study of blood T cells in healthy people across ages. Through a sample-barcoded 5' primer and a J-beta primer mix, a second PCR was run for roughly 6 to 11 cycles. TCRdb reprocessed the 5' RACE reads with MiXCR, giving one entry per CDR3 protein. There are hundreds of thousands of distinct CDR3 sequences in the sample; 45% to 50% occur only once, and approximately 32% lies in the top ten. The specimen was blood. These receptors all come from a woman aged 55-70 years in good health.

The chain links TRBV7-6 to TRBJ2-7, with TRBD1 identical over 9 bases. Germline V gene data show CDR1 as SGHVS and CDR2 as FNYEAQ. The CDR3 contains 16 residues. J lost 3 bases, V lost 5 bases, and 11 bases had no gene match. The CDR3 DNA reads TGTGCCAGCAGCACTCACCCGGGACAGGGTGGCTACGAGCAGTACTTC. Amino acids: CASSTHPGQGGYEQYF.

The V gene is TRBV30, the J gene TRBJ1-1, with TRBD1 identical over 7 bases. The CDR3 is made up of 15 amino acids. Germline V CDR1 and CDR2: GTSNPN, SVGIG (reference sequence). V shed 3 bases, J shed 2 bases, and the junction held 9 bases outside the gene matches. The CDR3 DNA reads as TGTGCCTGGAGAGGGATTCGACAGGGAAACACTGAAGCTTTCTTT. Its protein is CAWRGIRQGNTEAFF. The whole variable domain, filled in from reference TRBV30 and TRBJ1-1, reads SQTIHQWPATLVQPVGSPLSLECTVEGTSNPNLYWYRQAAGRGLQLLFYSVGIGQISSEVPQNLSASRPQDRQFILSSKKLLLSDSGFYLCAWRGIRQGNTEAFFGQGTRLTVV.

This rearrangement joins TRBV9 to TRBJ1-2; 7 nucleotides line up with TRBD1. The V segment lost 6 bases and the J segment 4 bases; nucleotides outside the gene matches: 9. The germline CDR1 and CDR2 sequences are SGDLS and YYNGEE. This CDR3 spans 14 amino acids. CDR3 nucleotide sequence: TGTGCCAGCACCCCCGGGGGACAGTCCTATGGCTACACCTTC. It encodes CASTPGGQSYGYTF.

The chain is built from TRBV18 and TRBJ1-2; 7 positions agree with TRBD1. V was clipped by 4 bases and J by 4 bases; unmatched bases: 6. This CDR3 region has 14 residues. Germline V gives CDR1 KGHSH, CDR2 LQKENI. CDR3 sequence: CASSLTGSGYGYTF. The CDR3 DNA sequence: TGTGCCAGCTCACTGACAGGGAGCGGCTATGGCTACACCTTC.

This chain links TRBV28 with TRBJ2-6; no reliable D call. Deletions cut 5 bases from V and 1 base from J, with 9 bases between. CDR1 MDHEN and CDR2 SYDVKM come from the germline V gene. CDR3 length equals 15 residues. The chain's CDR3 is CASSPDVSGANVLTF. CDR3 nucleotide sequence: TGTGCCAGCAGTCCGGACGTTTCTGGGGCCAACGTCCTGACTTTC.

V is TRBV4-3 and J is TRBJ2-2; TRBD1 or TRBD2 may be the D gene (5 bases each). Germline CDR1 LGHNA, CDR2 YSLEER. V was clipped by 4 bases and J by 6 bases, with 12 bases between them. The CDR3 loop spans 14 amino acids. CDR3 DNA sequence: TGCGCCAGCAGCCCCCTCGTGGGGGCCGGGGAGCTGTTTTTT. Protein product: CASSPLVGAGELFF.

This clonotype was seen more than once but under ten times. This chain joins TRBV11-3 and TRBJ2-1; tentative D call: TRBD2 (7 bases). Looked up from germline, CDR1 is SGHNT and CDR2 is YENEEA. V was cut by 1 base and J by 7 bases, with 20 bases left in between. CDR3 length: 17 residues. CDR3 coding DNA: TGTGCCAGCAGCTTAGGTCTCTGGGGGGAGGGGGTAAATGAGCAGTTCTTC. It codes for CASSLGLWGEGVNEQFF.

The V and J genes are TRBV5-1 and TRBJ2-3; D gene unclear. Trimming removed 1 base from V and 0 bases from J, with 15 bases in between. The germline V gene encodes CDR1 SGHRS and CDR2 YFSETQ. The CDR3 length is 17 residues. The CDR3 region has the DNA TGCGCCAGCAGCTTGAGTTTTGGGCTTCCCAGCACAGATACGCAGTATTTT. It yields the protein CASSLSFGLPSTDTQYF.

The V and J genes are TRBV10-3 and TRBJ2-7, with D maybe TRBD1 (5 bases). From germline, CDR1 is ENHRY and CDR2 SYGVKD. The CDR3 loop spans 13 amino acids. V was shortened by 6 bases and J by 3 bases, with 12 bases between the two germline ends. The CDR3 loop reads CAISLAQDYEQYF. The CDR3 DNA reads TGTGCCATCAGCCTTGCACAGGACTACGAGCAGTACTTC.

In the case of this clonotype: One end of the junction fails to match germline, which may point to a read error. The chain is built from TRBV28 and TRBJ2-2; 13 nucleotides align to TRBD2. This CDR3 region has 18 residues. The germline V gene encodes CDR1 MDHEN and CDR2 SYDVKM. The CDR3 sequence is CASSLELAGGANTGELFF. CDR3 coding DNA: TGTGCCAGCAGTTTGGAACTAGCGGGAGGGGCGAATACCGGGGAGCTGTTTTTT.

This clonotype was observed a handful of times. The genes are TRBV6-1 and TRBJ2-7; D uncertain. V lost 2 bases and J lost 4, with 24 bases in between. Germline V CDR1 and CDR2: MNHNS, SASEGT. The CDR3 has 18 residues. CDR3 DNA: TGTGCCAGCAGTGAAAGGTTGAGAAGCAGTTGGACCCCTTACGAGCAGTACTTC. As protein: CASSERLRSSWTPYEQYF.

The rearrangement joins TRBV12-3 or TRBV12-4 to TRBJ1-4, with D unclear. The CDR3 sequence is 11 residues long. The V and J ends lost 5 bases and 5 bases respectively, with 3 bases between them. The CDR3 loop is CASSRNEKLFF. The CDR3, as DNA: TGTGCCAGCAGTAGGAATGAAAAACTGTTTTTT.

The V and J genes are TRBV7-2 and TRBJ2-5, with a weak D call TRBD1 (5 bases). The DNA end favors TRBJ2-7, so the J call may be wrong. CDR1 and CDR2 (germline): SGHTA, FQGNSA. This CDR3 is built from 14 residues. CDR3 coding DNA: TGTGCCAGCAGTACACCGACCAGGGCTTACGAGCAGTACTTC. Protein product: CASSTPTRAYEQYF.

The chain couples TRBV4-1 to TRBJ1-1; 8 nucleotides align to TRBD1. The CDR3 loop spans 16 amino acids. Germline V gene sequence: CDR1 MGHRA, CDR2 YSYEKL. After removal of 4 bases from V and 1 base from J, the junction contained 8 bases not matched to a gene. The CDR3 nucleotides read TGCGCCAGCAGCCCACGGTTTGGGACAGGGAACACTGAAGCTTTCTTT. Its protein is CASSPRFGTGNTEAFF.

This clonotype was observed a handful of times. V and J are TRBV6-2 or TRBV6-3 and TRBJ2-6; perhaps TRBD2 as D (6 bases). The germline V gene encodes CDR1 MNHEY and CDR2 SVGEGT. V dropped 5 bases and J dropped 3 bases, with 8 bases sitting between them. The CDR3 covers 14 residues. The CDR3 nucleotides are TGTGCCAGCAGTGACGGGAGTGGGGCCAACGTCCTGACTTTC. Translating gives CASSDGSGANVLTF.

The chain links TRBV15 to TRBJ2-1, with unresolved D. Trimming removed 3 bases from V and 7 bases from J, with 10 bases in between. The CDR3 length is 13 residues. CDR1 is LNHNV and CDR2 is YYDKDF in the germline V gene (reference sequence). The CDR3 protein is CATSRAVRNEQFF. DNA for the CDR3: TGTGCCACCAGCAGGGCGGTCCGGAATGAGCAGTTCTTC.

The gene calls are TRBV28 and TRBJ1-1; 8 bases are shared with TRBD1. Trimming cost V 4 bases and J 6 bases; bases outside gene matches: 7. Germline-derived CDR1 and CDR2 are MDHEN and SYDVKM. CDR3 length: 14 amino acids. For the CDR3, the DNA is TGTGCCAGCAGTTCAGGGGGCATCGGGCCTGAAGCTTTCTTT. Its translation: CASSSGGIGPEAFF.

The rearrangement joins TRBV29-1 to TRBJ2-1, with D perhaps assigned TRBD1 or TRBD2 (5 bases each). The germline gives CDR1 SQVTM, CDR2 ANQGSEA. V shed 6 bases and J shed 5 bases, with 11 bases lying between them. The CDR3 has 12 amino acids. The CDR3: CSVSGRDNEQFF. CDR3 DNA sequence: TGCAGCGTCTCGGGACGAGACAATGAGCAGTTCTTC.

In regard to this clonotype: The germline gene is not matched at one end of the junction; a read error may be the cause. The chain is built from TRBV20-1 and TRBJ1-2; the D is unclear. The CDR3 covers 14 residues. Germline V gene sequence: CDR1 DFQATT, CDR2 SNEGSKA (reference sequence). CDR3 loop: CGASGQSPNYGYTF. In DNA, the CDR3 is TGCGGTGCTAGTGGGCAGTCCCCTAACTATGGCTACACCTTC.